The text below deals with one TCR beta chain. The data stem from a study of blood T cell repertoires in COVID-19. This table comes from immunoSEQ multiplex PCR, and its TCRdb copy is limited to in-frame clones, with some not included. The repertoire holds 250,000 to 350,000 clones, with around 85% as singletons. This CDR3 is 18 amino acids long. Per germline, CDR1 MDHEN and CDR2 SYDVKM. The V segment lost 3 bases and the J segment 1 base; nucleotides outside the gene matches: 9. Participant ages covered roughly 18 to 89 years across 24 US areas. This TCR was sampled from a woman aged 40-49 years who had recovered from COVID-19. The material sequenced was PBMCs or T cells enriched from blood (not recorded which). The chain combines TRBV28 with TRBJ2-3, with 11 bases matching TRBD2. The chain's CDR3 is CASSLYPGTSGRTDTQYF. The CDR3 nucleotides are TGTGCCAGCAGTTTGTACCCCGGGACTAGCGGCCGCACAGATACGCAGTATTTT.